A selection of T cell receptor beta chains follows, all from one sample in a study of cytomegalovirus exposure and HLA in healthy donors. Libraries were prepared by immunoSEQ multiplex PCR; TCRdb keeps only in-frame clonotypes and omits some of them. The sample includes about 120,000 clones, more than 60% seen only once; the top ten take about 9%. Sequencing was performed on PBMCs. These receptors originate from a man aged 35-49 years in good health and CMV-seropositive. Both conserved end residues are part of each CDR3. A D gene is named only where the DNA matches it firmly. Size is stated for part of the rows, as once, few or many counts, or as a class when the clone is expanded.

d_call: .; v_call: TRBV18; j_call: TRBJ2-7; clone_size: .; cdr3_nt: TGTGCCAGCTCAGCCCAACAGGGCTACGAGCAGTACTTC; cdr3_aa: CASSAQQGYEQYF
d_call: TRBD1; v_call: TRBV28; j_call: TRBJ2-3; clone_size: .; cdr3_nt: TGTGCCAGCAGTTTATACCCAGGGGGCACTAACACAGATACGCAGTATTTT; cdr3_aa: CASSLYPGGTNTDTQYF
d_call: .; v_call: TRBV27; j_call: TRBJ2-5; clone_size: .; cdr3_nt: TGTGCCAGCAGGGAAGAGGGCAGGGGGGCTGGCGTGACCCAGTACTTC; cdr3_aa: CASREEGRGAGVTQYF
d_call: TRBD1; v_call: TRBV27; j_call: TRBJ2-2; clone_size: few; cdr3_nt: TGTGCCAGCAGTTTATGGGCAGGGGGTAGCACCGGGGAGCTGTTTTTT; cdr3_aa: CASSLWAGGSTGELFF
d_call: .; v_call: TRBV29-1; j_call: TRBJ1-3; clone_size: once; cdr3_nt: TGCAGCGTTGGAGGCCCCCGGGACACCATATATTTT; cdr3_aa: CSVGGPRDTIYF
d_call: TRBD1; v_call: TRBV7-9; j_call: TRBJ2-1; clone_size: .; cdr3_nt: TGTGCCAGCAGCCCCCGGGACAGGGGCAATGAGCAGTTCTTC; cdr3_aa: CASSPRDRGNEQFF
d_call: .; v_call: TRBV19; j_call: TRBJ1-3; clone_size: .; cdr3_nt: TGTGCCAGTAGTATATCGGCAGGGGATTACTCTGGAAACACCATATATTTT; cdr3_aa: CASSISAGDYSGNTIYF
d_call: .; v_call: TRBV7-7; j_call: TRBJ2-2; clone_size: .; cdr3_nt: TGTGCCAGCAGCTTAACTTGGGGGCGCTTTGGGATTAGTACCGGGGAGCTGTTTTTT; cdr3_aa: CASSLTWGRFGISTGELFF
d_call: TRBD2; v_call: TRBV5-6; j_call: TRBJ2-3; clone_size: .; cdr3_nt: TGTGCCAGCAGCACGGCGGGGGTACTACGCACAGATACGCAGTATTTT; cdr3_aa: CASSTAGVLRTDTQYF
d_call: TRBD1; v_call: TRBV11-2; j_call: TRBJ2-3; clone_size: once; cdr3_nt: TGTGCCAGCAGCCCACGGACAGGGGGCACAGATACGCAGTATTTT; cdr3_aa: CASSPRTGGTDTQYF
d_call: .; v_call: TRBV5-1; j_call: TRBJ2-4; clone_size: few; cdr3_nt: TGCGCCACCCGGTCTTTATTAGCCAAAAACATTCAGTACTTC; cdr3_aa: CATRSLLAKNIQYF
d_call: .; v_call: TRBV6-5; j_call: TRBJ2-7; clone_size: .; cdr3_nt: TGTGCCAGCAGGAGAACTGGGCGCTCCTACGAGCAGTACTTC; cdr3_aa: CASRRTGRSYEQYF
d_call: TRBD1; v_call: TRBV19; j_call: TRBJ1-5; clone_size: .; cdr3_nt: TGTGCCAGTAGTATCCTCCTGGGGACAGCAAATCAGCCCCAGCATTTT; cdr3_aa: CASSILLGTANQPQHF
d_call: .; v_call: TRBV7-9; j_call: TRBJ2-7; clone_size: few; cdr3_nt: TGTGCCAGCCGTCAGGGGTTAGAGTACCAGCAGTACTTC; cdr3_aa: CASRQGLEYQQYF
d_call: .; v_call: TRBV9; j_call: TRBJ1-4; clone_size: .; cdr3_nt: TGTGCCAGCAGCCCACAGGGAGAAAAACTGTTTTTT; cdr3_aa: CASSPQGEKLFF
d_call: .; v_call: TRBV7-2; j_call: TRBJ2-1; clone_size: few; cdr3_nt: TGTGCCAGCAGCTTAGGACAGTACAATGAGCAGTTCTTC; cdr3_aa: CASSLGQYNEQFF
d_call: .; v_call: TRBV6-5; j_call: TRBJ1-1; clone_size: .; cdr3_nt: TGTGCCAGCAGTTACCAAGGGAGGGCTTTCTTT; cdr3_aa: CASSYQGRAFF
d_call: TRBD1; v_call: TRBV4-1; j_call: TRBJ1-5; clone_size: .; cdr3_nt: TGCGCCAGCAGCCAACCCCGGGACAGGGGGACCAATCAGCCCCAGCATTTT; cdr3_aa: CASSQPRDRGTNQPQHF
d_call: TRBD1; v_call: TRBV10-2; j_call: TRBJ1-1; clone_size: .; cdr3_nt: TGCGCCACCAGGGGGGGTTGGGGCGGGAACACTGAAGCTTTCTTT; cdr3_aa: CATRGGWGGNTEAFF
d_call: .; v_call: TRBV19; j_call: TRBJ2-3; clone_size: .; cdr3_nt: TGTGCCAGTTCTAGGAGCTTCACAGATACGCAGTATTTT; cdr3_aa: CASSRSFTDTQYF
d_call: TRBD1; v_call: TRBV11-1; j_call: TRBJ2-7; clone_size: .; cdr3_nt: TGTGCCAGCAGCCCCCGTCGACAGGGGGGTTACGAGCAGTACTTC; cdr3_aa: CASSPRRQGGYEQYF
d_call: TRBD2; v_call: TRBV18; j_call: TRBJ2-1; clone_size: few; cdr3_nt: TGTGCCAGCTCACCACCGACCGGGACTACCTCTTCGAATGAGCAGTTCTTC; cdr3_aa: CASSPPTGTTSSNEQFF
d_call: .; v_call: TRBV7-9; j_call: TRBJ2-1; clone_size: once; cdr3_nt: TGTGCCAGCAGCCCACCCTACTACAATGAGCAGTTCTTC; cdr3_aa: CASSPPYYNEQFF
d_call: .; v_call: TRBV4-1; j_call: TRBJ1-5; clone_size: .; cdr3_nt: TGCGCCAGCAGCAACGCAGGATTCAATCAGCCCCAGCATTTT; cdr3_aa: CASSNAGFNQPQHF
d_call: TRBD2; v_call: TRBV5-6; j_call: TRBJ2-7; clone_size: .; cdr3_nt: TGTGCCAGCAGCTTGGGGGAGGGAAACTCCTACGAGCAGTACTTC; cdr3_aa: CASSLGEGNSYEQYF
d_call: TRBD2; v_call: TRBV10-2; j_call: TRBJ2-7; clone_size: .; cdr3_nt: TGCGCCAGCAGTGAGAGGCTAGCGGGGAGCTCCTACGAGCAGTACTTC; cdr3_aa: CASSERLAGSSYEQYF
d_call: TRBD2; v_call: TRBV5-1; j_call: TRBJ2-2; clone_size: .; cdr3_nt: TGCGCCAGCAGCTTAAGATCTAGCGGGAGCACGACCGGGGAGCTGTTTTTT; cdr3_aa: CASSLRSSGSTTGELFF
d_call: .; v_call: TRBV18; j_call: TRBJ1-6; clone_size: .; cdr3_nt: TGTGCCAGCTCATCGACAGAGAAGAGCTCCTATAATTCACCCCTCCACTTT; cdr3_aa: CASSSTEKSSYNSPLHF
d_call: .; v_call: TRBV6-6; j_call: TRBJ1-2; clone_size: .; cdr3_nt: TGTGCCAGCAGTCGTGAAACAGGGACTAACTATGGCTACACCTTC; cdr3_aa: CASSRETGTNYGYTF
d_call: .; v_call: TRBV7-8; j_call: TRBJ1-1; clone_size: .; cdr3_nt: TGTGCCAGCAGCCCGACAGAGACGAACACTGAAGCTTTCTTT; cdr3_aa: CASSPTETNTEAFF
d_call: TRBD1; v_call: TRBV4-1; j_call: TRBJ2-7; clone_size: few; cdr3_nt: TGCGCCAGCAGCTGGGGACAGCTCGGCGGGGAGCAGTACTTC; cdr3_aa: CASSWGQLGGEQYF
d_call: .; v_call: TRBV5-1; j_call: TRBJ1-4; clone_size: medium-sized; cdr3_nt: TGCGCCAGCAGCTTGGCCGAGGGGGAGTGGGGTCCACCAACTAATGAAAAACTGTTTTTT; cdr3_aa: CASSLAEGEWGPPTNEKLFF
d_call: TRBD2; v_call: TRBV4-1; j_call: TRBJ2-5; clone_size: .; cdr3_nt: TGCGCCAGCAGCCAGTCGCGTCTAGCGGGGGGCCAAGAGACCCAGTACTTC; cdr3_aa: CASSQSRLAGGQETQYF
d_call: TRBD1; v_call: TRBV25-1; j_call: TRBJ2-1; clone_size: .; cdr3_nt: TGTGCCAGCAGCGAAAACCCCGGACAGGGGAGACATGAGCAGTTCTTC; cdr3_aa: CASSENPGQGRHEQFF
d_call: TRBD1; v_call: TRBV15; j_call: TRBJ2-1; clone_size: once; cdr3_nt: TGTGCCACCAGCAGAGTAAGGGGACAGGGGTACAATGAGCAGTTCTTC; cdr3_aa: CATSRVRGQGYNEQFF
d_call: TRBD2; v_call: TRBV4-3; j_call: TRBJ2-7; clone_size: .; cdr3_nt: TGCGCCAGCAGCCAAGGGACTAGCGGGACCTACGAGCAGTACTTC; cdr3_aa: CASSQGTSGTYEQYF
d_call: TRBD1; v_call: TRBV7-2; j_call: TRBJ1-3; clone_size: few; cdr3_nt: TGTGCCAGCAGCCCCTGGGACAGCTCTGGAAACACCATATATTTT; cdr3_aa: CASSPWDSSGNTIYF
d_call: TRBD2; v_call: TRBV7-9; j_call: TRBJ2-3; clone_size: .; cdr3_nt: TGTGCCAGCAGCTCGCTAGCGGGAGTACTGGGCACAGATACGCAGTATTTT; cdr3_aa: CASSSLAGVLGTDTQYF
d_call: TRBD2; v_call: TRBV7-3; j_call: TRBJ2-7; clone_size: few; cdr3_nt: TGTGCCAGCAGCGCCAAGCGGGGCGCGGACGAGCAGTACTTC; cdr3_aa: CASSAKRGADEQYF
d_call: .; v_call: TRBV9; j_call: TRBJ2-1; clone_size: .; cdr3_nt: TGTGCCAGCAGCGTCGGGACTCCAAACAATGAGCAGTTCTTC; cdr3_aa: CASSVGTPNNEQFF
d_call: .; v_call: TRBV30; j_call: TRBJ1-5; clone_size: .; cdr3_nt: TGTGCCTGGAGTGTGGGGGGCGCGGGGGGTAGCAATCAGCCCCAGCATTTT; cdr3_aa: CAWSVGGAGGSNQPQHF
d_call: .; v_call: TRBV11-2; j_call: TRBJ1-1; clone_size: few; cdr3_nt: TGTGCCAGCAGCTTAGAACGGGGGGGCTACACTGAAGCTTTCTTT; cdr3_aa: CASSLERGGYTEAFF
d_call: .; v_call: TRBV11-2; j_call: TRBJ1-2; clone_size: .; cdr3_nt: TGTGCCAGCAGCTTAATTTATGGGAGGCTGGATGGCTACACCTTC; cdr3_aa: CASSLIYGRLDGYTF
d_call: .; v_call: TRBV9; j_call: TRBJ1-4; clone_size: few; cdr3_nt: TGTGCCAGCAGCGCGGGGGATGAAAGGGCAAAACTGTTTTTT; cdr3_aa: CASSAGDERAKLFF
d_call: TRBD2; v_call: TRBV9; j_call: TRBJ2-1; clone_size: .; cdr3_nt: TGTGCCAGCAGCGTAACTAGCGGGGGGTACAATGAGCAGTTCTTC; cdr3_aa: CASSVTSGGYNEQFF
d_call: .; v_call: TRBV11-2; j_call: TRBJ2-7; clone_size: .; cdr3_nt: TGTGTCAGCAGCATAAATCCGACAGTATACGAGCAGTACTTC; cdr3_aa: CVSSINPTVYEQYF